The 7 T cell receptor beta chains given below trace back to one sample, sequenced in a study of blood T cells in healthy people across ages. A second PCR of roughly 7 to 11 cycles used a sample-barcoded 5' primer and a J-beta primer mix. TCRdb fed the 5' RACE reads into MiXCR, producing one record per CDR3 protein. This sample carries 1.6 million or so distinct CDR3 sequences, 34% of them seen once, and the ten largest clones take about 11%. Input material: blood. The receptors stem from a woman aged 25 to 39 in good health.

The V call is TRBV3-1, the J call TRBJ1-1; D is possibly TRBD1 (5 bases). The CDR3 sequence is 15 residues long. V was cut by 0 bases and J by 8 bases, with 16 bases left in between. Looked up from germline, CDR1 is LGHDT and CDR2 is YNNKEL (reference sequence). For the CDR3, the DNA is TGTGCCAGCAGCCAAGAAAGCGCAGGGAGGACAGAAGCTTTCTTT. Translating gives CASSQESAGRTEAFF.

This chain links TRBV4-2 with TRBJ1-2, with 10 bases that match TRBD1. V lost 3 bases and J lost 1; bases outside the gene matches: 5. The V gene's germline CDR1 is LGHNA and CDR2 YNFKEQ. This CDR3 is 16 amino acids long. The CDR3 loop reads CASSHLGTGVNYGYTF. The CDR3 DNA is TGTGCCAGCAGCCACCTCGGGACAGGGGTTAACTATGGCTACACCTTC.

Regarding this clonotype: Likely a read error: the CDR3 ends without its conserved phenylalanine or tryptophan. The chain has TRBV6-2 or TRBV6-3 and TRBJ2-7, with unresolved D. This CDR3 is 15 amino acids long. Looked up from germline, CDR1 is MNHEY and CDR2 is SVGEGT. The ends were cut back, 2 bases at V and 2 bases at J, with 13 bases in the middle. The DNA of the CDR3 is TGTGCCAGCAGTTACCTCCAAGTGCTACCCTACGAGCAGTACTTG. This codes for CASSYLQVLPYEQYL.

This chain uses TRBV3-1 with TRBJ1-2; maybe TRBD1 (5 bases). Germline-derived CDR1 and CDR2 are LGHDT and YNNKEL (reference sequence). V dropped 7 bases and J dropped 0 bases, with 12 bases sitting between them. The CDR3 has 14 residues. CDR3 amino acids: CASNRGRANYGYTF. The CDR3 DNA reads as TGTGCCAGCAACCGGGGCAGGGCTAACTATGGCTACACCTTC.

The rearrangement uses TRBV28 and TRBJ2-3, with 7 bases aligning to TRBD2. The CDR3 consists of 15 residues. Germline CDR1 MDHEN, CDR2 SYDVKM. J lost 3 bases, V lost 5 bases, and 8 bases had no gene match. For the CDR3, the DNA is TGTGCCAGCAGTCCCGGGACTACCGGGACAGATACGCAGTATTTT. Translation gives CASSPGTTGTDTQYF.

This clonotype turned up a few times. DNA of the CDR3: TGTGCCAGCAGCTTCGGGGCTGAAAAGTTCAATGAGCAGTTCTTC. Translated: CASSFGAEKFNEQFF. The V and J genes are TRBV7-9 and TRBJ2-1; tentatively, D is TRBD1 or TRBD2 (5 bases each). V lost 3 bases and J 6 bases, leaving 15 bases between the germline ends. Germline V gives CDR1 SEHNR, CDR2 FQNEAQ (reference sequence). The CDR3 is made up of 15 amino acids.

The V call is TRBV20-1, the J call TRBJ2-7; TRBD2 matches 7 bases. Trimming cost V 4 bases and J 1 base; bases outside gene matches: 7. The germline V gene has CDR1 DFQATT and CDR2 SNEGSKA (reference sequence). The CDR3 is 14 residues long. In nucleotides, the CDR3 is TGCAGTGCTAAGGGTGGGAGGGCGTCCTACGAGCAGTACTTC. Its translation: CSAKGGRASYEQYF.